Here is one T cell receptor beta chain with its context. The antigen is not known. The data were taken from a study of T cell responses to AZD1222 COVID-19 vaccine. The study, taken as a whole, reports: The CD4 TCRs associated with vaccination extended across spike and predominated at 160-218 and 743-854. Donors were chiefly white British, with a greater number of females, and clonal diversity was perhaps underestimated. Repertoires were obtained solely post-peak T cell response.

Sequencing used immunoSEQ multiplex PCR; TCRdb keeps in-frame clones, though not all of them. This table holds about 150,000 clones, approximately 91% found once. Germline V gives CDR1 ENHRY, CDR2 SYGVKD. This CDR3 has 16 amino acids. Trimming pared 0 bases from V and 8 bases from J, leaving 17 bases between. The chain uses TRBV10-3 and TRBJ2-1, with D perhaps TRBD2 (5 bases). The material sequenced was peripheral blood, taken 28 days after the second AZD1222 dose. The sequence was obtained from an adult who received the AZD1222 COVID-19 vaccine. DNA of the CDR3: TGTGCCATCAGTGAGTCGGCCGGAGGCCTCGTGGATGAGCAGTTCTTC. Encoded protein: CAISESAGGLVDEQFF.